Sample share makes the clone carrying this TCR beta chain medium-sized. Its antigen is not identified. The CDR3 is 11 residues long. V lost 5 bases and J lost 13, with 15 bases in between. In germline, CDR1 is DFQATT, CDR2 SNEGSKA (reference sequence). Cells sorted as Tregs were CD4+, CD25+ and CD127-/low. Full-length variable regions came from constant-region reverse primers plus semi-nested Nested Universal Primer A PCR. TCRdb reprocessed the 5' RACE reads with MiXCR, giving one entry per CDR3 protein. Among roughly 10,000 distinct CDR3 sequences listed, about a third were seen once. Study-wide points: Greatest tumor Treg TCR overlap was with tumor naive CD4+ cells.

The sequence derives from a female donor with breast cancer. The rearrangement joins TRBV20-1 to TRBJ2-1, with a possible D match to TRBD2 (6 bases). The sample taken for sequencing was Tregs sorted from blood. CDR3 in amino acids: CSAGGKGIQFF. CDR3 DNA: TGCAGTGCTGGGGGGAAGGGGATACAGTTCTTC.